This is a list of T cell receptor beta chains from one sample in a study of control samples from healthy donors and cancer patients. Generated by immunoSEQ multiplex PCR, the TCRdb table keeps only in-frame clones and is missing some. The sample consists of 65,000 to 100,000 clones, around 87% of them appearing once. Input material: blood. All receptors come from a man in his forties or fifties in good health. Both conserved end residues are part of each CDR3. A D gene is named only where the DNA matches it firmly.

j_call d_call v_call cdr3_nt cdr3_aa
TRBJ2-1 TRBD2 TRBV7-2 TGTGCCAGCAGCTTGACTAGCGGGGGGTACAATGAGCAGTTCTTC CASSLTSGGYNEQFF
TRBJ2-2 - TRBV4-3 TGCGCCAGCAGCCAAGGACCCTACGGGGAGCTGTTTTTT CASSQGPYGELFF
TRBJ1-5 - TRBV6-2/TRBV6-3 TGTGCCAGCAGTTACTCGGCCCTATCTAGCAATCAGCCCCAGCATTTT CASSYSALSSNQPQHF
TRBJ1-1 - TRBV9 TGTGCCAGCAGCGTAGTTAGCAGGGCCACTGAAGCTTTCTTT CASSVVSRATEAFF
TRBJ2-5 TRBD1 TRBV6-5 TGTGCCAGCAGTTCCAGACAGGGGGGGGAGACCCAGTACTTC CASSSRQGGETQYF
TRBJ1-2 - TRBV3-1/TRBV3-2 TGTGCCAGCAGCCCCTTGGGCAGGGAGAGCTATGGCTACACCTTC CASSPLGRESYGYTF
TRBJ1-3 TRBD1 TRBV5-4 TGTGCCAGCAGCTTGGAACAGGGGATTCTCTCTGGAAACACCATATATTTT CASSLEQGILSGNTIYF
TRBJ1-1 - TRBV6-5 TGTGCCAGCAGGGGGTGGGGGCTCGAGGCTTTCTTT CASRGWGLEAFF
TRBJ2-3 TRBD2 TRBV29-1 TGCAGCGTCGAGACTAGCGGGGCCGGTTTCCCTTACACAGATACGCAGTATTTT CSVETSGAGFPYTDTQYF
TRBJ2-2 - TRBV18 TGTGCCAGCTCCTCCTCAGACGGTACGACCGGGGAGCTGTTTTTT CASSSSDGTTGELFF